This TCR beta chain was identified during a study of T cells after posttransplantation cyclophosphamide. V lost 2 bases, J lost 5 bases, and 7 bases stayed unmatched. This CDR3 contains 18 residues. Germline V gene data show CDR1 as MNHNS and CDR2 as SASEGT. Regarding the study as a whole: Donor CD8+ memory clones often dominated recipient blood repertoires at later times.

Of note for this clone: What it binds is unknown.

The repertoire was sequenced with immunoSEQ multiplex PCR; TCRdb's copy has only in-frame clones and lacks some. The sample lists fewer than 55,000 clones; around 94% were seen once. The rearrangement links TRBV6-1 to TRBJ2-1; TRBD2 matches 15 bases. The clonotype was recovered from a woman between 25 and 40 years old in good health and a related stem cell transplant donor. Sequenced input: PBMCs. DNA for the CDR3: TGTGCCAGCAGTGAATGGGGACTAGCGGGGGGAAGAGACAATGAGCAGTTCTTC. Translating it yields CASSEWGLAGGRDNEQFF.